One sample yielded the 25 T cell receptor beta chains listed below, sequenced in a study of T cells expressing NK-cell markers (TCRdb year 2020). Library preparation used 5' RACE. Sequencing instrument: Illumina HiSeq 2000. The reads, reprocessed by TCRdb, yield one row per CDR3 protein sequence and no DNA. The sample's records list about 150,000 distinct CDR3 sequences. The ten largest make up 20% to 25% of the sample. Material: blood T cells: a sorted CD56 or NKG2C T cell subset, CD4+ or CD8+ T cells, or bulk PBMC T cells (not recorded which). The receptors were sampled from a man aged 18 to 69 in good health.

J is TRBJ2-6 and V is TRBV9; the D gene TCRdb calls, TRBD2, cannot be checked with no DNA. The germline gives CDR1 SGDLS, CDR2 YYNGEE. The CDR3 is 18 residues long. CDR3 sequence reads: CASSLTSGGSSGANVLTF.

The J gene is TRBJ2-3, the V gene TRBV4-2. The CDR3 has 15 amino acids. The germline gives CDR1 LGHNA, CDR2 YNFKEQ. CDR3: CASSQDILGRDTQYF.

This chain links TRBV4-2 with TRBJ1-5; TCRdb's D call of TRBD1 is untestable without DNA. There are 15 residues in the CDR3. Germline loops: CDR1 LGHNA, CDR2 YNFKEQ. CDR3: CASSQVPGSNQPQHF.

This chain uses TRBV27 with TRBJ2-6. Germline CDR1 MNHEY, CDR2 SMNVEV (reference sequence). The CDR3 has 16 amino acids. The CDR3 sequence is CASSLLAGSGANVLTF.

The V call is TRBV23-1, the J call TRBJ2-7. TRBV23-1 is flagged as an ORF with uncertain function. This CDR3 comprises 14 residues. CDR3 region: CASSQVRGNYEQYF.

The gene calls are TRBV29-1 and TRBJ2-7. CDR1 SQVTM and CDR2 ANQGSEA come from the germline V gene. The CDR3 is made up of 14 amino acids. Here the CDR3 reads CSVGSDSSSYEQYF.

This rearrangement joins TRBV28 to TRBJ2-1; TCRdb's D call, TRBD2, is unchecked because there is no DNA. Germline V CDR1 and CDR2: MDHEN, SYDVKM. CDR3 size: 17 residues. The CDR3 is CASSLPQTLADNNEQFF.

This chain connects TRBV28 to TRBJ2-5; as DNA is missing, the TRBD1 call by TCRdb cannot be tested. Germline V gives CDR1 MDHEN, CDR2 SYDVKM. The CDR3 contains 15 residues. The CDR3 reads CASSLSGDGQETQYF.

This sequence joins TRBV7-9 and TRBJ2-6. Germline V gene sequence: CDR1 SEHNR, CDR2 FQNEAQ (reference sequence). This CDR3 is built from 13 residues. CDR3 amino acids: CASSHGGANVLTF.

The chain couples TRBV16 to TRBJ1-3; TCRdb's assignment of TRBD1 cannot be checked, as there is no DNA. Germline V gene data show CDR1 as KGHSY and CDR2 as FQNENV. The CDR3 is 14 amino acids. The CDR3 region is CASSQTGAGNTIYF.

The chain links TRBV7-2 to TRBJ2-3; TCRdb selects TRBD1, and the lack of DNA leaves this call unchecked. The CDR3 sequence is 17 residues long. Germline-derived CDR1 and CDR2 are SGHTA and FQGNSA. The CDR3 sequence is CASSLTPNRDATDTQYF.

V is TRBV7-2 and J is TRBJ2-5; without DNA, the TCRdb call of TRBD1 cannot be checked. CDR1 and CDR2 from the germline V gene are SGHTA and FQGNSA. The CDR3 runs to 16 residues. CDR3 sequence: CASSSTSDREEETQYF.

The chain combines TRBV12-3 or TRBV12-4 with TRBJ2-7; there is no DNA to check the TCRdb D call of TRBD2. The CDR3 is made up of 16 amino acids. Here the CDR3 reads CASSLGGQVWSYEQYF.

The CDR3: CASIPGRGGTNTGELFF. The rearrangement links TRBV9 to TRBJ2-2; TCRdb's assignment of TRBD2 cannot be checked, as there is no DNA. Germline V gene data show CDR1 as SGDLS and CDR2 as YYNGEE. The CDR3 runs 17 residues.

V is TRBV7-8 and J is TRBJ2-3; no DNA is available, so the TRBD2 call from TCRdb remains unchecked. The CDR3 extends over 19 amino acids. In germline, CDR1 is SGHVS, CDR2 FQNEAQ. The CDR3 here is CASSLGFSGGFPSTDTQYF. Looking up the rest from reference TRBV7-8 and TRBJ2-3 gives the full variable domain: GAGVSQSPRYKVAKRGQDVALRCDPISGHVSLFWYQQALGQGPEFLTYFQNEAQLDKSGLPSDRFFAERPEGSVSTLKIQRTQQEDSAVYLCASSLGFSGGFPSTDTQYFGPGTRLTVL.

This chain uses TRBV28 with TRBJ2-5; there is no DNA to check the TCRdb D call of TRBD2. This CDR3 has 17 residues. Germline CDR1 MDHEN, CDR2 SYDVKM. CDR3 sequence: CASSFTSGGLDQETQYF.

The V and J genes are TRBV7-2 and TRBJ2-1; TCRdb indicates TRBD1, and absent DNA this call remains unverified. The germline CDR1 and CDR2 sequences are SGHTA and FQGNSA. The CDR3 has 17 amino acids. The CDR3: CASSPFFGTGSLNEQFF.

The chain recombines TRBV7-8 with TRBJ2-2. Looked up from germline, CDR1 is SGHVS and CDR2 is FQNEAQ. There are 14 residues in the CDR3. CDR3 sequence reads: CASSSSMNTGELFF.

The rearrangement joins TRBV27 to TRBJ2-7; TCRdb lists TRBD2, though no DNA is available to test this call. Germline CDR1 is MNHEY and CDR2 is SMNVEV (reference sequence). The CDR3 is 18 residues long. The CDR3 loop reads CASSPGTSGGPYSYEQYF.

The genes are TRBV27 and TRBJ2-7. Germline V lookup: CDR1 MNHEY, CDR2 SMNVEV (reference sequence). This CDR3 has 15 residues. This CDR3 is CASSVERRDNYEQYF.

V is TRBV10-3 and J is TRBJ2-1; TCRdb's D call of TRBD2 is untestable without DNA. There are 17 residues in the CDR3. Germline CDR1 and CDR2: ENHRY and SYGVKD. This CDR3 is CAISGPGTRESYNEQFF.

V usage is TRBV7-9 and J usage is TRBJ2-7; TCRdb names TRBD1, which stays unverified in the absence of DNA. The CDR3 runs to 16 residues. From germline, CDR1 is SEHNR and CDR2 FQNEAQ (reference sequence). CDR3 region: CASSLGEGAGTYEQYF. Based on the CDR3 plus reference TRBV7-9 and TRBJ2-7, the full variable domain is DTGVSQNPRHKITKRGQNVTFRCDPISEHNRLYWYRQTLGQGPEFLTYFQNEAQLEKSRLLSDRFSAERPKGSFSTLEIQRTEQGDSAMYLCASSLGEGAGTYEQYFGPGTRLTVT.

The rearrangement joins TRBV7-9 to TRBJ2-5; the TCRdb D gene call, TRBD1, has no DNA to confirm it. CDR1 and CDR2 from the germline V gene are SEHNR and FQNEAQ (reference sequence). The CDR3 spans 14 residues. CDR3 loop: CASSQTTGKETQYF.

This chain's CDR3 is CASSLGWQENTEAFF. The chain employs TRBV5-1 and TRBJ1-1. CDR3 length: 15 amino acids. CDR1 and CDR2 (germline): SGHRS, YFSETQ.

The V and J genes are TRBV20-1 and TRBJ2-3; without DNA, the TCRdb call of TRBD1 cannot be checked. Germline V gene data show CDR1 as DFQATT and CDR2 as SNEGSKA (reference sequence). The CDR3 sequence is 20 residues long. The CDR3 region is CSARAYTAARDYRGTDTQYF.